Below are 16 T cell receptor beta chains sequenced from a single sample in a study of T cells after yellow fever vaccination. From the 5' RACE reads, TCRdb called clonotypes with MiXCR, one entry per CDR3 protein. This sample has 610,000 or so distinct CDR3 sequences; roughly 12% occur once, and the top ten carry about 15%. The specimen comprised PBMCs, sampled on the day of the yellow fever booster vaccination. These receptors all come from a man aged 25 to 45 who received the YFV17D yellow fever vaccine.

This clonotype was picked up one time. The chain has TRBV7-2 and TRBJ1-4; 7 nucleotides match TRBD1. Germline CDR1 reads SGHTA; CDR2 reads FQGNSA. The CDR3 runs to 12 residues. Trimming took 3 bases from V and 12 from J; bases not matched to a gene: 4. CDR3 amino acids: CASSFDRAELFF. The CDR3 nucleotides read TGTGCCAGCAGCTTTGACAGGGCAGAACTGTTTTTT.

This clonotype was detected a few times. This chain joins TRBV29-1 and TRBJ1-5; D uncertain. The CDR3 is 13 residues long. V gave up 4 bases and J gave up 3 bases, with 10 bases separating them. Germline-derived CDR1 and CDR2 are SQVTM and ANQGSEA. The CDR3 spells CSVVGQPNQPQHF. CDR3 DNA sequence: TGCAGCGTTGTCGGGCAGCCCAATCAGCCCCAGCATTTT.

This clonotype was counted a few times. The rearrangement links TRBV7-9 to TRBJ1-6; no reliable D call. In germline, CDR1 is SEHNR, CDR2 FQNEAQ (reference sequence). V was shortened by 5 bases and J by 5 bases, with 10 bases between the two germline ends. This CDR3 comprises 14 residues. CDR3 in DNA: TGTGCCAGCAGCGAGATGTGGGATAATTCACCCCTCCACTTT. This gives the protein CASSEMWDNSPLHF.

This clonotype came up a few times. This chain connects TRBV29-1 to TRBJ1-3; no definite D call. CDR3 length: 13 amino acids. Deletions cut 2 bases from V and 4 bases from J, with 9 bases between. Germline-derived CDR1 and CDR2 are SQVTM and ANQGSEA. The CDR3 nucleotides are TGCAGCGTTGAAAAGTTAGGGGGAAACACCATATATTTT. Its protein is CSVEKLGGNTIYF.

This clonotype was seen only a few times. The chain recombines TRBV15 with TRBJ1-2; D gene ambiguous. Germline V gives CDR1 LNHNV, CDR2 YYDKDF (reference sequence). The V end was cut by 4 bases, the J end by 4 bases, with 16 bases between. The CDR3 is 15 residues long. The CDR3 DNA reads TGTGCCACCAGCAATGGGAACCGAAGGGCCTATGGCTACACCTTC. It yields the protein CATSNGNRRAYGYTF.

V usage is TRBV29-1 and J usage is TRBJ1-2; D possibly corresponds to TRBD1 (5 bases). Germline-derived CDR1 and CDR2 are SQVTM and ANQGSEA. V lost 3 bases and J 2 bases, leaving 13 bases between the germline ends. CDR3 length: 14 amino acids. Here the CDR3 reads CSVDPRGDNYGYTF. CDR3 DNA: TGCAGCGTTGACCCCCGAGGGGACAACTATGGCTACACCTTC.

This chain uses TRBV5-1 with TRBJ1-1; unclear D gene. The CDR3 contains 14 residues. V lost 0 bases to trimming and J lost 5 bases, with 11 bases between them. CDR1 SGHRS and CDR2 YFSETQ come from the germline V gene. CDR3 amino acids: CASSLVSRVTEAFF. CDR3 sequence (DNA): TGCGCCAGCAGCTTGGTTAGTAGGGTAACTGAAGCTTTCTTT.

The chain joins TRBV9 to TRBJ2-5, with TRBD1 as a possible D gene (6 bases). The ends were cut back, 1 base at V and 1 base at J, with 11 bases in the middle. The germline V gene has CDR1 SGDLS and CDR2 YYNGEE. This CDR3 is 15 amino acids long. CDR3 sequence reads: CASSVNSQGQETQYF. The CDR3 DNA follows: TGTGCCAGCAGCGTAAATTCACAGGGCCAAGAGACCCAGTACTTC.

The CDR3 reads CSAVTSGVGDTQYF. The CDR3 nucleotides are TGCAGTGCTGTGACTAGCGGAGTCGGGGATACGCAGTATTTT. The V and J genes are TRBV20-1 and TRBJ2-3; 9 bases match TRBD2. CDR3 size: 14 residues. CDR1 is DFQATT and CDR2 is SNEGSKA in the germline V gene (reference sequence). V gave up 5 bases and J gave up 6 bases; unmatched junction bases: 9.

The V and J genes are TRBV7-2 and TRBJ2-7; D is perhaps TRBD2 (5 bases). Germline assignment: CDR1 SGHTA and CDR2 FQGNSA. The V end was cut by 4 bases, the J end by 0 bases, with 16 bases between. The CDR3 extends over 16 amino acids. CDR3 sequence: CASSSPGGSSSYEQYF. CDR3 in DNA: TGTGCCAGCAGCTCGCCAGGCGGGTCTAGCTCCTACGAGCAGTACTTC.

The chain has TRBV12-3 or TRBV12-4 and TRBJ2-7, with D possibly TRBD2 on 5 matching bases. Between the trimmed V and J ends, which lost 6 bases and 5 bases, there was a span of 14 bases. The CDR3 spans 13 residues. CDR3 protein: CASSQPLGDEQYF. The CDR3 bases are TGTGCCAGCAGCCAACCCCTGGGAGACGAGCAGTACTTC.

This clonotype was recorded a few times. V and J are TRBV12-3 or TRBV12-4 and TRBJ2-1, with 10 bases fitting TRBD2. V gave up 3 bases and J gave up 9 bases; unmatched junction bases: 8. The length of the CDR3 is 15 residues. The CDR3 here is CASSFSSGREAEQFF. CDR3 coding DNA: TGTGCCAGCAGTTTTTCTAGCGGGAGAGAGGCTGAGCAGTTCTTC.

This clonotype came up a few times. This sequence joins TRBV27 and TRBJ2-7; D might be TRBD2 (6 bases). The V and J ends lost 4 bases and 4 bases respectively, with 23 bases between them. The CDR3 is made up of 17 amino acids. In germline, CDR1 is MNHEY, CDR2 SMNVEV (reference sequence). CDR3 amino acids: CASSSREGRRVLYEQYF. The DNA of the CDR3 is TGTGCCAGCAGTTCTAGAGAGGGCAGGAGGGTTTTATACGAGCAGTACTTC.

This chain connects TRBV30 to TRBJ2-7, with 10 bases lining up with TRBD2. CDR1 is GTSNPN and CDR2 is SVGIG in the germline V gene (reference sequence). The CDR3 runs 14 residues. J lost 1 base, V lost 5 bases, and 5 bases had no gene match. The CDR3 nucleotides read TGTGCCTGGGCTAGCGGGAGAGCTTCCTACGAGCAGTACTTC. This translates into CAWASGRASYEQYF.

In this sample, this clonotype turned up a few times. V is TRBV5-5 and J is TRBJ1-1; weak D call: TRBD1 (5 bases). CDR1 and CDR2 from the germline V gene are SGHKS and YYEKEE (reference sequence). The CDR3 covers 14 residues. The germline V and J ends were trimmed by 0 bases and 7 bases, with 13 bases remaining between them. The CDR3 loop reads CASSLGTQGYEAFF. The CDR3 region has the DNA TGTGCCAGCAGCTTGGGTACGCAGGGTTATGAAGCTTTCTTT. Together with reference TRBV5-5 and TRBJ1-1, the CDR3 gives the full variable domain: DAGVTQSPTHLIKTRGQQVTLRCSPISGHKSVSWYQQVLGQGPQFIFQYYEKEERGRGNFPDRFSARQFPNYSSELNVNALLLGDSALYLCASSLGTQGYEAFFGQGTRLTVV.

The V gene is TRBV20-1, the J gene TRBJ1-5; D is uncertain. Per the germline V gene, CDR1 is DFQATT and CDR2 is SNEGSKA (reference sequence). The V and J ends lost 1 base and 5 bases respectively, with 12 bases between them. The CDR3 is made up of 14 amino acids. In DNA, the CDR3 is TGCAGTGCTAGAGTAGGCAGGTCCGATCAGCCCCAGCATTTT. It yields the protein CSARVGRSDQPQHF.